These 15 T cell receptor beta chains originate from one sample sequenced in a study of TIL therapy for anti-PD-1-resistant metastatic lung cancer. This sample's time point: pre-treatment sample, taken before nivolumab and TIL therapy. Sequencing used immunoSEQ v3. Here immunoSEQ multiplex PCR was the method, and the copy in TCRdb shows in-frame clones only, minus some. Of about 43,000 clones listed, roughly 85% are singletons. Sequenced material: blood, taken at baseline. The receptors were gathered from a man in his 70s with non-small cell lung cancer.

CDR3 region: CASSQSQVPNTEAFF. The CDR3 coding sequence is TGTGCCAGCAGCCAATCACAGGTCCCGAACACTGAAGCTTTCTTT. The rearrangement uses TRBV4-2 and TRBJ1-1, with a tentative D call TRBD1 (5 bases). V was pared by 2 bases and J by 1 base, with 11 bases between. This CDR3 spans 15 amino acids. Germline CDR1 is LGHNA and CDR2 is YNFKEQ.

This clone was found many times. V is TRBV5-1 and J is TRBJ1-3, with D perhaps matching TRBD1 (6 bases). V was clipped by 0 bases and J by 0 bases, with 7 bases between them. The CDR3 is made up of 15 amino acids. CDR1 and CDR2 (germline): SGHRS, YFSETQ. CDR3 region: CASSLDRASGNTIYF. CDR3 bases: TGCGCCAGCAGCTTGGACAGGGCCTCTGGAAACACCATATATTTT.

As for this clone: An end of the junction does not agree with germline; a read error may underlie this. The chain employs TRBV14 and TRBJ2-3; 10 bases match TRBD2. The length of the CDR3 is 16 residues. CDR1 and CDR2 (germline): SGHDN, FVKESK. The CDR3 coding sequence is TGTGCCAGCACCCAATCTAGCGGGAGACGATCAGATACGCAGTATTTT. Amino acids: CASTQSSGRRSDTQYF.

CDR3 sequence reads: CASSYGVTDTQYF. The CDR3 DNA is TGTGCCAGCAGCTACGGGGTCACAGATACGCAGTATTTT. The chain couples TRBV5-6 to TRBJ2-3; D perhaps matches TRBD2 (5 bases). CDR3 length: 13 residues. V lost 3 bases, J lost 2 bases, and 7 bases lay in between. The V gene's germline CDR1 is SGHDT and CDR2 YYEEEE.

The V gene is TRBV19, the J gene TRBJ2-7, with no clear D. CDR3 length: 15 amino acids. Trimming removed 4 bases from V and 0 bases from J, with 13 bases in between. CDR1 is LNHDA and CDR2 is SQIVND in the germline V gene (reference sequence). CDR3 region: CASSTLSGSSYEQYF. The CDR3 DNA is TGTGCCAGTAGTACCCTAAGTGGTAGCTCCTACGAGCAGTACTTC.

The V gene is TRBV5-1, the J gene TRBJ2-2; possible D gene TRBD1, 6 bases. Per the germline V gene, CDR1 is SGHRS and CDR2 is YFSETQ. The CDR3 runs to 15 residues. Trimming shortened V by 0 bases and J by 5 bases, and 11 bases separated the two germline ends. The CDR3 region has the DNA TGCGCCAGCAGCTTGGCCCCGCAGGGGACCGGGGAGCTGTTTTTT. Protein sequence: CASSLAPQGTGELFF.

There are a few counts of this clone. The V gene is TRBV5-4, the J gene TRBJ2-1; no clear D. The V end was cut by 1 base, the J end by 5 bases, with 4 bases between. CDR3 length: 12 amino acids. CDR1 is SGHNT, CDR2 YYREEE, per germline (reference sequence). The CDR3 DNA follows: TGTGCCAGCAGCTTGTTACACAATGAGCAGTTCTTC. Residues: CASSLLHNEQFF.

The chain recombines TRBV10-3 with TRBJ2-3; TRBD2 agrees at 9 bases. The CDR3 contains 15 residues. CDR1 ENHRY and CDR2 SYGVKD come from the germline V gene. Trimming at V came to 2 bases and at J to 3 bases, leaving 3 bases not matched to a gene. The DNA for the CDR3 is TGTGCCATCAGTGAGAGGCGGGGGGGAACAGATACGCAGTATTTT. Residues: CAISERRGGTDTQYF.

The genes are TRBV2 and TRBJ2-7; D might be TRBD1 (6 bases). Germline lookup yields CDR1 SNHLY and CDR2 FYNNEI. This CDR3 spans 14 amino acids. V gave up 6 bases and J gave up 3 bases, with 15 bases separating them. CDR3: CASSARGSYYEQYF. DNA for the CDR3: TGTGCCAGCAGCGCCAGGGGCTCCTACTACGAGCAGTACTTC. The full variable domain, rest sourced from reference TRBV2 and TRBJ2-7, is EPEVTQTPSHQVTQMGQEVILRCVPISNHLYFYWYRQILGQKVEFLVSFYNNEISEKSEIFDDQFSVERPDGSNFTLKIRSTKLEDSAMYFCASSARGSYYEQYFGPGTRLTVT.

This chain connects TRBV4-1 to TRBJ1-2; D unclear. This CDR3 contains 14 residues. Germline lookup yields CDR1 MGHRA and CDR2 YSYEKL. The ends were cut back, 0 bases at V and 6 bases at J, with 11 bases in the middle. CDR3 sequence (DNA): TGCGCCAGCAGCCAAGATCGTGTAAGAAATGGCTACACCTTC. Protein product: CASSQDRVRNGYTF.

This clone has more than one count but fewer than ten. The rearrangement uses TRBV6-5 and TRBJ1-1, with D maybe TRBD1 (6 bases). CDR1 and CDR2 from the germline V gene are MNHEY and SVGAGI. The germline V and J ends were trimmed by 0 bases and 5 bases, with 16 bases remaining between them. The CDR3 loop spans 16 amino acids. The CDR3 sequence is CASSYSATGQQTEAFF. The CDR3 bases are TGTGCCAGCAGTTACTCCGCCACAGGGCAGCAAACTGAAGCTTTCTTT.

V usage is TRBV28 and J usage is TRBJ2-7, with a weak D call TRBD1 (6 bases). The germline CDR1 and CDR2 sequences are MDHEN and SYDVKM. The V and J ends lost 5 bases and 0 bases respectively, with 11 bases between them. This CDR3 contains 14 residues. CDR3 in DNA: TGTGCCAGCAGTGGGCAGGGGAGCTCCTACGAGCAGTACTTC. As protein: CASSGQGSSYEQYF.

The chain employs TRBV21-1 and TRBJ2-7; the D call in the table, TRBD2, was not verified against the DNA. TRBV21-1 is a pseudogene locus. CDR3 length: 20 amino acids. CDR3 bases: TGTGCCAGCAGACTAGCGGGAGGGCCCGAGGAAGGTGGGGTATCCTACGAGCAGTACTTC. This codes for CASRLAGGPEEGGVSYEQYF.

The V call is TRBV4-1, the J call TRBJ1-1, with 9 bases lining up with TRBD1. This CDR3 contains 16 residues. The V segment lost 1 base and the J segment 3 bases; nucleotides outside the gene matches: 6. CDR1 and CDR2 (germline): MGHRA, YSYEKL. The CDR3 DNA sequence: TGCGCCAGCAGCCAAGGGGGACAGGGCGGACACACTGAAGCTTTCTTT. As protein: CASSQGGQGGHTEAFF.

The V call is TRBV4-2, the J call TRBJ2-3; 8 bases align to TRBD2. V dropped 1 base and J dropped 2; count of bases not matched to a gene: 8. This CDR3 has 17 amino acids. In germline, CDR1 is LGHNA, CDR2 YNFKEQ. CDR3 region: CASSQALSGSVTDTQYF. CDR3 nucleotides: TGTGCCAGCAGCCAAGCCCTAAGCGGGAGTGTCACAGATACGCAGTATTTT.